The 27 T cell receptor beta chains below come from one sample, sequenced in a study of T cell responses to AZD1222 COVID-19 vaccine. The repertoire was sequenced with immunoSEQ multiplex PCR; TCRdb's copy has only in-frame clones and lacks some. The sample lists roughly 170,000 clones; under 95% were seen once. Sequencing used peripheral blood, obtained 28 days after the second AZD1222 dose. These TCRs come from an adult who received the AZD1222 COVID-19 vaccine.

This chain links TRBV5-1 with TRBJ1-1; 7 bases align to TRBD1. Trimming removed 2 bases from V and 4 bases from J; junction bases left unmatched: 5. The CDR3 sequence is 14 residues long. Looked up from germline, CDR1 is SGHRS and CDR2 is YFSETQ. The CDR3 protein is CASSLQGSITEAFF. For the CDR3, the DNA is TGCGCCAGCAGCTTACAGGGGTCGATCACTGAAGCTTTCTTT.

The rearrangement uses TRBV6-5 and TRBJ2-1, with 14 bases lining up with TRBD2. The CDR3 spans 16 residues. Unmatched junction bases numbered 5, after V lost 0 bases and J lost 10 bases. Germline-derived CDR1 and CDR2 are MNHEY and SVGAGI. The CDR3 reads CASSYSGTSGSQEQFF. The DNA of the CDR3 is TGTGCCAGCAGTTACTCGGGGACTAGCGGGAGTCAGGAGCAGTTCTTC.

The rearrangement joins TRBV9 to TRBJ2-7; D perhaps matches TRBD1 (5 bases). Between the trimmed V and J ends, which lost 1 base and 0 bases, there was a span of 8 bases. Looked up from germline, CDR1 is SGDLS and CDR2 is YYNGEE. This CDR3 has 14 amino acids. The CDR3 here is CASSVYDSSYEQYF. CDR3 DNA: TGTGCCAGCAGCGTATACGACAGCTCCTACGAGCAGTACTTC.

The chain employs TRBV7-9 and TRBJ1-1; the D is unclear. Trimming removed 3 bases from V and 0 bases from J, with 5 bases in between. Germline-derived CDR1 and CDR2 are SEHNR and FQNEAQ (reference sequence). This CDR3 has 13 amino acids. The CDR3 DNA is TGTGCCAGCAGCTTCGGGATGAACACTGAAGCTTTCTTT. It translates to CASSFGMNTEAFF.

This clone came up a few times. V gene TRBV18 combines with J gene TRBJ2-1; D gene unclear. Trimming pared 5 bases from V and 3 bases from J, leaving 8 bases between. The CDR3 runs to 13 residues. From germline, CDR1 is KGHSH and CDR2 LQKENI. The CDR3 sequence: CASSKDLYNEQFF. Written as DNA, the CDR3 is TGTGCCAGCTCAAAGGACCTCTACAATGAGCAGTTCTTC.

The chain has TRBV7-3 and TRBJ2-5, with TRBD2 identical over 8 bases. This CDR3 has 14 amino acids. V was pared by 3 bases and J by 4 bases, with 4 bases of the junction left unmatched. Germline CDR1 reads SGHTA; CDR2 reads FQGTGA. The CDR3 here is CASSFGGRTETQYF. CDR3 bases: TGTGCCAGCAGCTTCGGCGGGAGGACAGAGACCCAGTACTTC.

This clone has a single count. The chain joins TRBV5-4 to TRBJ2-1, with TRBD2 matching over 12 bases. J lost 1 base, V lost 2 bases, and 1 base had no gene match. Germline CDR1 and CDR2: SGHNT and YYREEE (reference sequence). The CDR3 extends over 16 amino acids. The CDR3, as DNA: TGTGCCAGCAGCTTTGGACTAGCGGGGTCCTACAATGAGCAGTTCTTC. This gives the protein CASSFGLAGSYNEQFF.

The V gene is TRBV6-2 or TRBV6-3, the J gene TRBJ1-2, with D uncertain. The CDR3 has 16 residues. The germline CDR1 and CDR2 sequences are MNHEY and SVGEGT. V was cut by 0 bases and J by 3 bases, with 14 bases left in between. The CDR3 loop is CASSYSRPWEDYGYTF. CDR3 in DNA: TGTGCCAGCAGTTACTCGAGGCCGTGGGAGGACTATGGCTACACCTTC.

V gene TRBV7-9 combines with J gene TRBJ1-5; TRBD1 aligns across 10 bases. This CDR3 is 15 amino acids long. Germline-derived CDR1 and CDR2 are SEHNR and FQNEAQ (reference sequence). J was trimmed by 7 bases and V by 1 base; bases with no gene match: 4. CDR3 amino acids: CASSLGWDRGQPQHF. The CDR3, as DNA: TGTGCCAGCAGCTTAGGGTGGGACAGGGGCCAGCCCCAGCATTTT.

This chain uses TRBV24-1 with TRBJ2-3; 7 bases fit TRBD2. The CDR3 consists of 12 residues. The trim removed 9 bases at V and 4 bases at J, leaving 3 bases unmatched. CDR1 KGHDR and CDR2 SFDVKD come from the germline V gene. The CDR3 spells CATAGASDTQYF. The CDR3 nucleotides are TGTGCCACCGCGGGAGCCTCAGATACGCAGTATTTT.

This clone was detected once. In DNA form, the CDR3 reads TGTGCCAGCTCACCGAGGGACAGGGGGATGTCCGGGGAGCTGTTTTTT. Its protein product is CASSPRDRGMSGELFF. This chain uses TRBV18 with TRBJ2-2; 11 positions agree with TRBD1. Germline V gene lookup returns CDR1 KGHSH and CDR2 LQKENI. CDR3 size: 16 residues. V lost 3 bases and J lost 6; bases outside the gene matches: 6.

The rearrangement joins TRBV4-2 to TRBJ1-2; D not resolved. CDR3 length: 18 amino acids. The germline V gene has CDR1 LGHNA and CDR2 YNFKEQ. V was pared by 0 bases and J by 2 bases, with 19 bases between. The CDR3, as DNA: TGTGCCAGCAGCCAAGAAACCCAGACGGAGTTGACCAACTATGGCTACACCTTC. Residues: CASSQETQTELTNYGYTF.

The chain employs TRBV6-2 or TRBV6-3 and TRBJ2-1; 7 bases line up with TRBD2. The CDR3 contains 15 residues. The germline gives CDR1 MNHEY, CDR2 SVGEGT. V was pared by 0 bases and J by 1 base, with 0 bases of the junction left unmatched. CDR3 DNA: TGTGCCAGCAGTTACTCCGGGGGGTCCTACAATGAGCAGTTCTTC. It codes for CASSYSGGSYNEQFF.

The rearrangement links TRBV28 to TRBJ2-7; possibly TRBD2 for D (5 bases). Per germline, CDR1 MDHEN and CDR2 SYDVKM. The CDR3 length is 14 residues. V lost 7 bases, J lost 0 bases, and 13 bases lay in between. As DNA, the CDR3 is TGTGCCAGCAACTTTCAGCGGTACTCCTACGAGCAGTACTTC. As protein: CASNFQRYSYEQYF.

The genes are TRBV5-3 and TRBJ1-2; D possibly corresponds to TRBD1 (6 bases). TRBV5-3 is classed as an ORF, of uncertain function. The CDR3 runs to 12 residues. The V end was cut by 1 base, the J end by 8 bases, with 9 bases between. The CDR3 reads CARSLRGQGYTF. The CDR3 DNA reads TGTGCCAGAAGCTTGCGGGGGCAGGGCTACACCTTC.

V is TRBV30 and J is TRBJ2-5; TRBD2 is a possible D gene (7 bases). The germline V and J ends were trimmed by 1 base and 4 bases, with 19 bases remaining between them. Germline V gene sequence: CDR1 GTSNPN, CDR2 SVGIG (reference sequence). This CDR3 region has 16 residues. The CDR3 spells CAWSARGGEGGETQYF. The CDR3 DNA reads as TGTGCCTGGAGTGCCCGGGGAGGGGAGGGGGGAGAGACCCAGTACTTC. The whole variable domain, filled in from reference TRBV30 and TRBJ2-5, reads SQTIHQWPATLVQPVGSPLSLECTVEGTSNPNLYWYRQAAGRGLQLLFYSVGIGQISSEVPQNLSASRPQDRQFILSSKKLLLSDSGFYLCAWSARGGEGGETQYFGPGTRLLVL.

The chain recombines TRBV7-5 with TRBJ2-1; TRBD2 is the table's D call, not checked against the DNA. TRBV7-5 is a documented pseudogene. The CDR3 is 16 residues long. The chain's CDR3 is CARRPPQAGGYNEQFF. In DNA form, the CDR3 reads TGTGCCAGAAGGCCCCCCCAAGCGGGGGGTTACAATGAGCAGTTCTTC.

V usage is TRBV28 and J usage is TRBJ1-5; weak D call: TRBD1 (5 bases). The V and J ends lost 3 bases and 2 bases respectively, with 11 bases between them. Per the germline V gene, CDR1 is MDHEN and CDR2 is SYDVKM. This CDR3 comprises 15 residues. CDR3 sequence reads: CASSLGQGGNQPQHF. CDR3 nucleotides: TGTGCCAGCAGTTTGGGTCAGGGAGGCAATCAGCCCCAGCATTTT.

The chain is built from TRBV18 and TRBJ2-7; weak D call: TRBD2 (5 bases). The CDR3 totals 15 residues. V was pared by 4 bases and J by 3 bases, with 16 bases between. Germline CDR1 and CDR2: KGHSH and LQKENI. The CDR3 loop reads CASSRSGREGYEQYF. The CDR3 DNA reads TGTGCCAGCTCACGGTCAGGCCGGGAAGGCTACGAGCAGTACTTC.

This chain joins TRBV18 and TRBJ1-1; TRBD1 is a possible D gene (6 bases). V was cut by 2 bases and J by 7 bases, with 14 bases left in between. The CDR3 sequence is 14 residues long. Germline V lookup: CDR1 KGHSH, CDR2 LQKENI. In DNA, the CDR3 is TGTGCCAGCTCACCAGATACTCGGACAGTTGAAGCTTTCTTT. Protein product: CASSPDTRTVEAFF.

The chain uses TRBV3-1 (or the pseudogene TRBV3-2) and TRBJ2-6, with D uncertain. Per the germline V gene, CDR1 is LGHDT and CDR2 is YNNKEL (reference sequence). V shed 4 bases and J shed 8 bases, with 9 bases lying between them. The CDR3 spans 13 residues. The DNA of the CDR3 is TGTGCCAGCAGCCCCGAGGCGACCAACGTCCTGACTTTC. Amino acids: CASSPEATNVLTF.

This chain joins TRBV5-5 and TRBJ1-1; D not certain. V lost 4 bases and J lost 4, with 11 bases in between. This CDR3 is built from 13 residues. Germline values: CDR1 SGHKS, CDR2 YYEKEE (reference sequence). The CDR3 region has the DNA TGTGCCAGCAGCACGGCTACGGGCACTGAAGCTTTCTTT. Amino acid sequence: CASSTATGTEAFF.

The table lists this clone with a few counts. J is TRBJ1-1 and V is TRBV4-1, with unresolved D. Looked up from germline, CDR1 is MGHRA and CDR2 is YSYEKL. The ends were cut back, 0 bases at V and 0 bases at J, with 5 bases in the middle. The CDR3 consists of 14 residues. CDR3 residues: CASSQEEVNTEAFF. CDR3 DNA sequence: TGCGCCAGCAGCCAAGAGGAAGTGAACACTGAAGCTTTCTTT.

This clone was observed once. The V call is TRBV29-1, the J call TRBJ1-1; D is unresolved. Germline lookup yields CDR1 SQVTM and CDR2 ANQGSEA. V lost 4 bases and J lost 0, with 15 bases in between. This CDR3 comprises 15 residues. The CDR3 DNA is TGCAGCGTTGGAGGACTGACCTTACTGAACACTGAAGCTTTCTTT. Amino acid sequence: CSVGGLTLLNTEAFF.

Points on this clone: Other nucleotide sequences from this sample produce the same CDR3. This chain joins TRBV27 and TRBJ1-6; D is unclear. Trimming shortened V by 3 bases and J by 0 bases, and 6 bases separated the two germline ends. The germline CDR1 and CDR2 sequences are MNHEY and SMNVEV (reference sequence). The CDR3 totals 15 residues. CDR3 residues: CASSFRSSYNSPLHF. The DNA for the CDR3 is TGTGCCAGCAGTTTCCGGAGCTCCTATAATTCACCCCTCCACTTT.

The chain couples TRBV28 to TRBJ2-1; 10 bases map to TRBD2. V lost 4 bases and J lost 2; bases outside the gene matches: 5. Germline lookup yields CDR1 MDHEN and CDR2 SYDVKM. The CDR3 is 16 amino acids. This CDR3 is CASSSKAGGPYNEQFF. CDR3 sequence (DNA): TGTGCCAGCAGTTCTAAAGCGGGAGGGCCCTACAATGAGCAGTTCTTC.

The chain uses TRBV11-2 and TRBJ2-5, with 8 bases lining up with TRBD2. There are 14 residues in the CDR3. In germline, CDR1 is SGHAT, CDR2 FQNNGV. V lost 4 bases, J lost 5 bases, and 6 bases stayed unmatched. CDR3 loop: CASSSPGGLETQYF. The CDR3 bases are TGTGCCAGCAGCTCGCCGGGGGGGCTGGAGACCCAGTACTTC.